This T cell receptor beta chain originates from a study of OX40 agonist ivuxolimab in advanced cancers. The overall study: Clinicians treated patients with ivuxolimab, an agonistic anti-OX40 (CD134) antibody. Findings and limits, study-wide: Low normalized T-cell clonal expansion was also seen in some nonresponders. The average count of expanded clones was higher among CD8+ T cells than among CD4+. Partial responders treated at 0.1-3.0 mg/kg exhibited clonal expansion among the lowest measured.

About this clone: Its target is not known.

The germline V gene has CDR1 KGHSH and CDR2 LQKENI. V gave up 1 base and J gave up 2 bases, with 5 bases separating them. CDR3 length: 13 residues. Produced via immunoSEQ multiplex PCR; TCRdb's table is partial and in-frame only. The profile shows over 35,000 clones, more than 80% of them singletons. The sequence was obtained from an adult with an advanced solid tumor such as melanoma, head and neck, liver or kidney cancer. The sample here was CD4+ or CD8+ T cells sorted from blood, taken in a trial of the OX40 agonist ivuxolimab. This sequence joins TRBV18 and TRBJ2-5; possibly TRBD2 for D (5 bases). CDR3 bases: TGTGCCAGCTCACCACAGCGGCAAGAGACCCAGTACTTC. It is translated as CASSPQRQETQYF.